This TCR beta chain originates from a study of regulatory T cells in long-lasting Graves disease. About the study: Antithyroid drug use was under 3 months in newly diagnosed Graves' patients.

Building of the TCR beta libraries involved iRepertoire HTBI primers and Arm-PCR of CDR3 regions. TCRdb re-called the multiplex PCR reads with MiXCR, one entry per CDR3 protein. The sample records about 530,000 distinct CDR3 sequences, roughly a sixth being singletons. Time point indicated: newly diagnosed GD, antithyroid drugs for less than 3 months. From RNA extracted from PBMCs, the TCR library was made. Points from the study as a whole: Accuracy may have been reduced by the small sample size.

As concerns this clonotype: Its antigen is not identified.

J gave up 6 bases and V 4 bases, and 7 bases lay outside the gene matches. The germline V gene encodes CDR1 SGHRS and CDR2 YFSETQ. This CDR3 has 14 residues. The same specimen was also included in a second study, on T cells in Graves' hyperthyroidism and ophthalmopathy.

The chain is built from TRBV5-1 and TRBJ2-1; 7 bases agree with TRBD1. The receptor comes from a woman aged 40 to 65 with Graves disease. The sequencing here drew on peripheral blood mononuclear cells (PBMCs), taken at new diagnosis, from a patient treated with antithyroid drugs. The CDR3 DNA sequence: TGCGCCAGCAGCGAGGGACAGCCCAGCAATGAGCAGTTCTTC. Its protein product is CASSEGQPSNEQFF.